Below, 6 T cell receptor beta chains from the same sample are listed, as sequenced in a study of tissue T cells after allogeneic stem cell transplantation. Time point: mouse harvest day 7 after allogeneic transplant. Tail vein injection delivered 10^7 T-cell-depleted bone marrow cells and 10^6 splenic CD5+ T cells. Assay: immunoSEQ multiplex PCR; the TCRdb copy retains only in-frame clones and omits some. The repertoire holds thousands of clones, with around two fifths as singletons. Input material: skin. Receptors were obtained from a female BALB/c mouse given C57BL/6 T cells with graft-versus-host disease after an allogeneic hematopoietic cell transplant.

Remarks on this clone: Gene names and germline match the mouse. The read finishes 1 residue shy of the CDR3 end, and the germline J gene is used to complete it. The chain recombines TRBV26 with TRBJ1-3; TRBD1 matches at 8 bases. Unmatched junction bases numbered 2, after V lost 4 bases and J lost 3 bases. The CDR3 totals 14 residues. Germline CDR1 KGHPV, CDR2 FQNQEV (reference sequence). The DNA read from the CDR3 is TGTGCCAGCAGTCATGACAGGGGTGGAAATACGCTCTAT. It encodes CASSHDRGGNTLY. In full, the CDR3 reads CASSHDRGGNTLYF. Variable domain in full (rest from reference TRBV26 and TRBJ1-3): NSKVIQTPRYLVKGQGQKAKMRCIPEKGHPVVFWYQQNKNNEFKFLINFQNQEVLQQIDMTEKRFSAECPSNSPCSLEIQSSEAGDSALYLCASSHDRGGNTLYFGEGSRLIVV.

With regard to this clone: Germline and genes: mouse. From the germline J gene comes the end of the CDR3, since the read stops 1 residue before it. The chain carries TRBV13-2 and TRBJ1-3, with TRBD1 matching over 8 bases. Germline-derived CDR1 and CDR2 are NNHNN and SYGAGS (reference sequence). After removal of 7 bases from V and 3 bases from J, the junction contained 9 bases not matched to a gene. CDR3 length: 15 residues. The covered CDR3 bases are TGTGCCAGCAGCTCATCAGGGGGCGATGGAAATACGCTCTAT. Translation: CASSSSGGDGNTLY. The whole CDR3 region reads CASSSSGGDGNTLYF.

On this clone: Here the gene names and germline are mouse. Read coverage stops 1 residue before the CDR3 terminus; the germline J gene supplies the remainder. The chain links TRBV13-2 to TRBJ1-6; no firm D call. TRBJ1-6 is identified as an open reading frame with a role that is uncertain. The CDR3 is 13 amino acids. Germline V gene lookup returns CDR1 NNHNN and CDR2 SYGAGS (reference sequence). Trimming shortened V by 2 bases and J by 7 bases, and 7 bases separated the two germline ends. The CDR3 DNA, read in part, is TGTGCCAGCGGTGAGGCAGGCAATTCGCCCCTCTAC. Translating gives CASGEAGNSPLY. The full CDR3 reads CASGEAGNSPLYF.

Comments on this clone: Mouse names are used for the genes. The missing CDR3 end, 1 residue past where the read stops, is filled in from the germline J gene. The chain uses TRBV24 and TRBJ1-4; TRBD1 matches 9 bases. CDR3 length: 15 amino acids. Germline trimming cut 4 bases from V and 7 bases from J; bases unmatched to any gene: 7. CDR1 and CDR2 from the germline V gene are KGHTA and FRNEEI. CDR3 DNA, as far as it was read: TGTGCCAGCAGTCACCGGGACAGGGAAGCCGAAAGATTATTT. As protein: CASSHRDREAERLF. The CDR3, in full, reads CASSHRDREAERLFF.

Comment on this clone: Gene names are the mouse ones. The read ends 1 residue early relative to the CDR3; the germline J gene fills the gap. This sequence joins TRBV1 and TRBJ1-1; 7 bases are shared with TRBD1. The CDR3 totals 15 residues. Per germline, CDR1 NSQYPW and CDR2 LRSPGD (reference sequence). J lost 0 bases, V lost 3 bases, and 4 bases had no gene match. The CDR3 spells CTCSARDRANTEVFF. The covered CDR3 bases are TGCACCTGCAGTGCCCGGGACAGAGCAAACACAGAAGTCTTC.

A word on this clone: Gene names and germline refer to mouse. CDR3 amino acids: CASSLGRNERLFF. The sequenced part of the CDR3 DNA is TGTGCAAGCAGCTTAGGGAGAAACGAAAGATTATTT. The rearrangement joins TRBV16 to TRBJ1-4; D gene uncertain. Sequencing ends 1 residue short of the CDR3 end; the germline J gene provides the rest. CDR3 length: 13 residues. Germline V gene data show CDR1 as SGHSA and CDR2 as FRNQAP. Between the trimmed V and J ends, which lost 1 base and 5 bases, there was a span of 5 bases.